This T cell receptor (beta chain) was sequenced during a study of blood T cell repertoires in COVID-19. Study details: Spain, Italy and the United States supplied samples that represented acute and convalescent COVID-19. Sample material is recorded as cDNA or gDNA derived from T cells, B-cell-depleted T cells, or PBMCs.

TCRdb's table, derived via immunoSEQ multiplex PCR, lists solely in-frame clones and lacks some. The sample holds hundreds of thousands of clones, approximately 89% seen once. Germline V gives CDR1 MNHEY, CDR2 SVGAGI. The length of the CDR3 is 14 residues. V was cut by 6 bases and J by 8 bases, with 19 bases left in between. Material: peripheral blood. This chain links TRBV6-5 with TRBJ1-2; unclear D gene. This clonotype was obtained from a woman aged 45-60 years with COVID-19, enrolled during active disease. The CDR3 spells CASSRTSTAIGYTF. CDR3 nucleotide sequence: TGTGCCAGCAGCCGTACTAGTACCGCGATAGGCTACACCTTC.